Listed here is a single TCR beta chain. Its antigen remains unknown. Deep TCR-beta sequencing used DNA from uncultured naive and memory CD4+ T cells. Here immunoSEQ multiplex PCR was the method, and the copy in TCRdb shows in-frame clones only, minus some. The table includes about 70,000 clones, more than 75% detected once. This record belongs to a study of CD4 T cells in relation to SARS-CoV-2 and coronaviruses. Before the COVID-19 pandemic, during about 2010-2018, CD4+ T cells were taken from unexposed donors. CDR1 and CDR2 (germline): LGHDT, YNNKEL (reference sequence). This CDR3 comprises 14 residues. The V end lost 8 bases, the J end lost 5 bases, and 18 bases lay between the germline ends. Overall study results and limits: No donor gave both pre-pandemic and post-infection samples.

Sequencing used memory CD4+ T cells from PBMCs. The chain joins TRBV3-1 (or the pseudogene TRBV3-2) to TRBJ2-5, with D perhaps TRBD2 (5 bases). The receptor's source is a human donor in good health. The CDR3 loop is CASLQEAGEETQYF. The CDR3 coding sequence is TGTGCCAGCCTCCAGGAGGCGGGCGAGGAGACCCAGTACTTC.